This T cell receptor beta chain stems from a study of control samples from healthy donors and cancer patients. Using immunoSEQ multiplex PCR, the repertoire was profiled, and TCRdb retains in-frame clones only, with some absent. The table shows roughly 160,000 clones, with 80% to 90% occurring only once. The CDR3 has 11 amino acids. Germline V CDR1 and CDR2: SGHAT, FQNNGV. V was shortened by 4 bases and J by 2 bases, with 3 bases between the two germline ends. The sequence came from a young woman in good health. The sample was blood. This chain joins TRBV11-2 and TRBJ2-7; the D is unclear. CDR3 sequence: CASSSAYEQYF. CDR3 DNA sequence: TGTGCCAGCAGCTCCGCCTACGAGCAGTACTTC.